In its sample, the clone carrying this T cell receptor (beta chain) was seen a few times. Trimming removed 6 bases from V and 6 bases from J; junction bases left unmatched: 9. This CDR3 has 17 amino acids. Germline-derived CDR1 and CDR2 are MDHEN and SYDVKM. This entry is derived from a study of metastatic and nonmetastatic thyroid tumors. The overall study: The study looked at repertoires side by side in blood and in tumor or nodule tissue from malignant and benign thyroid patients.

In the source study's methods: A classifier of distant metastasis in papillary thyroid cancer was built from CDR3 differences (across clinicopathological groups). TCRdb re-processed the PCR reads through MiXCR. None of the V and J calls come from the authors' own analysis; TCRdb made them. The profile shows about 20,000 clones, less than 30% of them singletons. Ahead of thyroid surgery, no patient had received treatment of any kind. This receptor was obtained from a male donor with papillary thyroid cancer or a benign thyroid nodule (not recorded which). Some clones in this sample may be carry-over from other donors' samples. Sequenced: tumor tissue. The rearrangement links TRBV28 to TRBJ2-2, with 14 bases that match TRBD2. DNA of the CDR3: TGTGCCAGCAGCCCAGGGACTAGCGGGGGACGGGCCGGGGAGCTGTTTTTT. It specifies CASSPGTSGGRAGELFF. The full variable domain, its missing parts supplied by reference TRBV28 and TRBJ2-2, is DVKVTQSSRYLVKRTGEKVFLECVQDMDHENMFWYRQDPGLGLRLIYFSYDVKMKEKGDIPEGYSVSREKKERFSLILESASTNQTSMYLCASSPGTSGGRAGELFFGEGSRLTVL.